Reported below is one T cell receptor beta chain. The record originates from a study of blood T cell repertoires in COVID-19. The overall study: Acute-phase and convalescent COVID-19 samples originated in the United States, Italy and Spain. The cDNA or gDNA used as material had been derived from T cells, B-cell-depleted T cells, or PBMCs.

CDR1 is SGHDN, CDR2 FVKESK, per germline. The V end lost 0 bases, the J end lost 2 bases, and 4 bases lay between the germline ends. The CDR3 is 13 residues long. In the original processing: Estimated nucleated cell counts came from reference gene primer amplification. Only in-frame clones appear in the TCRdb table, and some are missing; sequencing was by immunoSEQ multiplex PCR. The V and J calls and the clone size are those of that table, but D and trimming were determined from the DNA. The sample carries 100,000 to 150,000 clones, around 83% recorded once. The sequence derives from a man aged 80 or over with active or convalescent COVID-19. V and J are TRBV14 and TRBJ2-5; D is ambiguous. Sequencing used peripheral blood. The CDR3 here is CASSQERQETQYF. The CDR3, as DNA: TGTGCCAGCAGCCAAGAGAGACAAGAGACCCAGTACTTC.